This paragraph covers one T cell receptor (beta chain) sequence. The antigen is unknown. Clones were sequenced by immunoSEQ multiplex PCR, and TCRdb holds only the in-frame ones, with some missing. The sample records over 14,000 clones, about 90% being singletons. Germline V gives CDR1 SGHTA, CDR2 FQGTGA. The CDR3 sequence is 15 residues long. Trimming left V 4 bases short and J 7 bases short, with 17 bases between. The sample comes from a study of radiotherapy plus CTLA-4 blockade in lung cancer. Whole-study results and caveats: An expansion of tumor-derived TCR clones occurred in blood after radiotherapy plus ipilimumab.

This TCR derives from a human donor with non-small cell lung cancer that progressed on radiotherapy plus ipilimumab. Some clones in this sample may be carry-over from other donors' samples. V usage is TRBV7-3 and J usage is TRBJ2-1; D uncertain. Sequencing was performed on peripheral blood, taken from a patient treated with radiotherapy plus ipilimumab. The CDR3 DNA reads as TGTGCCAGCAGCTCCCTCTCATCCAGGCTGAATGAGCAGTTCTTC. This encodes CASSSLSSRLNEQFF.